This T cell receptor beta chain was obtained from a study of cytomegalovirus exposure and HLA in healthy donors. Turning to the study itself: A previous analysis identified around 120 million unique TCR beta sequences derived from 180 million or so T cells. Most genotyped donors, 65% to 85% of 398, had Caucasian-associated genetic ancestry. In an early release, HLA-typed donors contributed 80 million to 95 million unique TCR sequences. Study-wide results and limits: Several top significant clusters appeared, in a later analysis, to be linked to common viral pathogens.

This PCR relied on a set of 60 Vbeta primers and 13 Jbeta primers. Repertoires were generated with immunoSEQ multiplex PCR, while TCRdb's copy carries only in-frame clones and drops some. Among 150,000 to 200,000 clones listed, under 80% were seen once. V dropped 5 bases and J dropped 6; count of bases not matched to a gene: 12. The CDR3 is made up of 15 amino acids. CDR1 and CDR2 from the germline V gene are PRHDT and FYEKMQ (reference sequence). On this clone itself: Its antigen remains unknown.

J is TRBJ2-7 and V is TRBV13, with 8 bases matching TRBD1. Specimen: PBMCs. This clonotype originated in a woman in her twenties or thirties in good health and CMV-seronegative. The CDR3 nucleotides are TGTGCCAGCAGCGGTCAGGGGGCGCGCTTCGGCGAGCAGTACTTC. Encoded protein: CASSGQGARFGEQYF.